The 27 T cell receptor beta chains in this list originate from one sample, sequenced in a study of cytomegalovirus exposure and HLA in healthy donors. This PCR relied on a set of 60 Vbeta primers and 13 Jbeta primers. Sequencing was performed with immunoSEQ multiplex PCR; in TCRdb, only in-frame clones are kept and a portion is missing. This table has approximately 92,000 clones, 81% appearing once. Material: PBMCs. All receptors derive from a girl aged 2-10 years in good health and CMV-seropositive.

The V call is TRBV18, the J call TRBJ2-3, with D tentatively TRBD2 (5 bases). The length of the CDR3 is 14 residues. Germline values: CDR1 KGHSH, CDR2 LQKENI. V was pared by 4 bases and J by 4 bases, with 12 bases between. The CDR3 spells CASSLRLQADTQYF. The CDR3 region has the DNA TGTGCCAGCTCACTTAGACTACAAGCAGATACGCAGTATTTT.

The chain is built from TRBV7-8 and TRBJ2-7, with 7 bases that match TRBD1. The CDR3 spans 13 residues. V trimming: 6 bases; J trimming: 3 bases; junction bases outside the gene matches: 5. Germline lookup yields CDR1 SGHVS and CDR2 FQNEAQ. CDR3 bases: TGTGCCAGCAGGGGGGACAGTAACTACGAGCAGTACTTC. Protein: CASRGDSNYEQYF.

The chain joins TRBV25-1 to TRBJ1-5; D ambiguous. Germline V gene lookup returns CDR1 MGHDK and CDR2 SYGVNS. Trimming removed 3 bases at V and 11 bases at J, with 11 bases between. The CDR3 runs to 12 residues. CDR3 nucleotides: TGTGCCAGCAGTGACAAAGTAGGAGCCCAGCATTTT. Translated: CASSDKVGAQHF.

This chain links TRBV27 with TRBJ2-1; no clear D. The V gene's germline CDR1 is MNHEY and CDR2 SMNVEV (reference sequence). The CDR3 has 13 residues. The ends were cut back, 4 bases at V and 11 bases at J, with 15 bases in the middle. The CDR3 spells CASSSLKQTQQFF. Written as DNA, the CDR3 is TGTGCCAGCAGTTCTTTGAAACAAACGCAGCAGTTCTTC.

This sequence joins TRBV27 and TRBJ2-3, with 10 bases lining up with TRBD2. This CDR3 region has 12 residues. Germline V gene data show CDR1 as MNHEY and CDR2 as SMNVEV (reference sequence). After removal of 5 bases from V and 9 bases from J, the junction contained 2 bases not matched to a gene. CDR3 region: CASSGLAETQYF. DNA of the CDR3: TGTGCCAGCAGTGGACTAGCGGAGACGCAGTATTTT.

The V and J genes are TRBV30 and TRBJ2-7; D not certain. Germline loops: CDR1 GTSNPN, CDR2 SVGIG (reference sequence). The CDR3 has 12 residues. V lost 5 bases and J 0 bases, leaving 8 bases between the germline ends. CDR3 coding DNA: TGTGCCTGGTCGGAGACCTCCTACGAGCAGTACTTC. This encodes CAWSETSYEQYF.

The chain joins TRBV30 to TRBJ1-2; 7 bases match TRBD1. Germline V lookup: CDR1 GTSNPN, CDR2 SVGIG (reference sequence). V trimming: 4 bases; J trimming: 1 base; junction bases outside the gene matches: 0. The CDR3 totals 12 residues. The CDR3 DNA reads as TGTGCCTGGACAGGGGGTAACTATGGCTACACCTTC. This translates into CAWTGGNYGYTF. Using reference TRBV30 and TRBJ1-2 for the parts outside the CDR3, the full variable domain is SQTIHQWPATLVQPVGSPLSLECTVEGTSNPNLYWYRQAAGRGLQLLFYSVGIGQISSEVPQNLSASRPQDRQFILSSKKLLLSDSGFYLCAWTGGNYGYTFGSGTRLTVV.

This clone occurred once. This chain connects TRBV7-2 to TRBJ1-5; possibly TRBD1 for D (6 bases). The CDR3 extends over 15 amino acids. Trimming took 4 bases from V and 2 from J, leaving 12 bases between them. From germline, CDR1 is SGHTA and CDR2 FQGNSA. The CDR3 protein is CASSYSGAGNQPQHF. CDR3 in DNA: TGTGCCAGCAGCTACTCAGGGGCAGGCAATCAGCCCCAGCATTTT.

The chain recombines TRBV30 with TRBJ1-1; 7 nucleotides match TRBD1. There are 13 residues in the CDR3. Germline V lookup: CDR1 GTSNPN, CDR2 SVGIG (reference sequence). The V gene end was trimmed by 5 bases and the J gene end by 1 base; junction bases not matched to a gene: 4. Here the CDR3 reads CAWSGQRNTEAFF. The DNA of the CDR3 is TGTGCCTGGTCGGGACAGCGGAACACTGAAGCTTTCTTT.

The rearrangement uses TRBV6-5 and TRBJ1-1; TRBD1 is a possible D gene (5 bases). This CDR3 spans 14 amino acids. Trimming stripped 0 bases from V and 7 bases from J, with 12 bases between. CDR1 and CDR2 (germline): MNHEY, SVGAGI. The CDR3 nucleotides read TGTGCCAGCAGTTACTCGCCAGGGTCAATTGAAGCTTTCTTT. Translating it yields CASSYSPGSIEAFF.

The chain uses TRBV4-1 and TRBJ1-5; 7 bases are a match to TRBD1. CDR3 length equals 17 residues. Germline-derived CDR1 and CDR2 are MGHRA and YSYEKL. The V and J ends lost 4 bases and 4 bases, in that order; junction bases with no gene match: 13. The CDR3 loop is CASSRLGLTGKNQPQHF. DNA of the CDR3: TGCGCCAGCAGCCGCTTGGGGCTGACAGGGAAAAATCAGCCCCAGCATTTT.

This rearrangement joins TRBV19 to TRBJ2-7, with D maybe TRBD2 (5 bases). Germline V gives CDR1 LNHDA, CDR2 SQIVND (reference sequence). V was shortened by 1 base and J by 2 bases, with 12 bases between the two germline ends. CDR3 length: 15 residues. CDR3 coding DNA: TGTGCCAGTAGTATAGCAGAGAGGGCCCCCTACGAGCAGTACTTC. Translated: CASSIAERAPYEQYF.

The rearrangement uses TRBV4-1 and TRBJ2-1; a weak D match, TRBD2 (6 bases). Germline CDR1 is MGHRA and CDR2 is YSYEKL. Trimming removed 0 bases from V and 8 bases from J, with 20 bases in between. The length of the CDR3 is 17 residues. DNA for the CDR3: TGCGCCAGCAGCCAAGAGAGGTGGCTAGCGAGGGGTTATGAGCAGTTCTTC. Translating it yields CASSQERWLARGYEQFF.

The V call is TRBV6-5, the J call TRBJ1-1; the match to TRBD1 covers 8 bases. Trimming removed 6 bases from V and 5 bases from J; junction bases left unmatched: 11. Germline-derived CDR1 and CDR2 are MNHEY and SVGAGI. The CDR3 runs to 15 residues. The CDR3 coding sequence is TGTGCCAGCAGAACAACTGGACAGGGACGAACTGAAGCTTTCTTT. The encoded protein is CASRTTGQGRTEAFF.

CDR3 bases: TGTGCCAGCAGTAATAACTACGAGCAGTACTTC. Amino acids: CASSNNYEQYF. The chain employs TRBV27 and TRBJ2-7; D ambiguous. Germline V gene sequence: CDR1 MNHEY, CDR2 SMNVEV (reference sequence). V was pared by 5 bases and J by 3 bases, with 5 bases between. This CDR3 has 11 residues.

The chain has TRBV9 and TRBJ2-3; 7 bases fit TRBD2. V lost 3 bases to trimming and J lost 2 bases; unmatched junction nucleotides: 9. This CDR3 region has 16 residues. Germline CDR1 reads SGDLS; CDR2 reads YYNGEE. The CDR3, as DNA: TGTGCCAGCAGCGCTAGAAGGGACTACAACACAGATACGCAGTATTTT. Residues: CASSARRDYNTDTQYF.

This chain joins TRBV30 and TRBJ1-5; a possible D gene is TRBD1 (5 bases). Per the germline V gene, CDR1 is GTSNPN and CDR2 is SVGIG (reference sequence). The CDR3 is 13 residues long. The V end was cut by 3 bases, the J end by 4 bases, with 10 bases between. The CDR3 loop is CAWRGLGNQPQHF. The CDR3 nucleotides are TGTGCCTGGAGGGGACTGGGGAATCAGCCCCAGCATTTT.

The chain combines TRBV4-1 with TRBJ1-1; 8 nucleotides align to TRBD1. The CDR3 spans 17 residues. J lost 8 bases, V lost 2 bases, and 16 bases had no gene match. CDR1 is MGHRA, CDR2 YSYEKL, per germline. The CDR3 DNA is TGCGCCAGCAGCCAACAATCTATAGACAGGGGTACATTAGAAGCTTTCTTT. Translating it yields CASSQQSIDRGTLEAFF.

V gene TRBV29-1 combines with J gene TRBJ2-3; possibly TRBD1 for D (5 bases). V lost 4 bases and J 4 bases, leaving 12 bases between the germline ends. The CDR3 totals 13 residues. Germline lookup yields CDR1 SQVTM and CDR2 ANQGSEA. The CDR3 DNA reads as TGCAGCGTTGGACAGACAGTGGCAGATACGCAGTATTTT. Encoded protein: CSVGQTVADTQYF.

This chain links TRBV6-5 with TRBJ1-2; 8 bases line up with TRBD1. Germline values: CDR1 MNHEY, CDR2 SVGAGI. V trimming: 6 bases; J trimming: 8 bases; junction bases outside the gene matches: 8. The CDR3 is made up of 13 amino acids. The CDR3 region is CASRQDRAEGYTF. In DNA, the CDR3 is TGTGCCAGCAGGCAGGACAGGGCAGAAGGCTACACCTTC.

The DNA of the CDR3 is TGTGCCAGCAGCCCGCAGGGTTCTACTAATGAAAAACTGTTTTTT. Translation gives CASSPQGSTNEKLFF. The chain employs TRBV7-9 and TRBJ1-4, with D tentatively TRBD1 (5 bases). The CDR3 has 15 residues. Germline CDR1 and CDR2: SEHNR and FQNEAQ (reference sequence). V was pared by 5 bases and J by 2 bases, with 12 bases between. The full variable domain, rest sourced from reference TRBV7-9 and TRBJ1-4, is DTGVSQNPRHKITKRGQNVTFRCDPISEHNRLYWYRQTLGQGPEFLTYFQNEAQLEKSRLLSDRFSAERPKGSFSTLEIQRTEQGDSAMYLCASSPQGSTNEKLFFGSGTQLSVL.

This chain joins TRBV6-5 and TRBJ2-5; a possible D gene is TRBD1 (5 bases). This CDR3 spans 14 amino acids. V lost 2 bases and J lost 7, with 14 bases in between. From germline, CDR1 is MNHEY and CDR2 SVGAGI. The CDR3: CASSYPGSMGTQYF. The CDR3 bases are TGTGCCAGCAGTTACCCAGGGTCCATGGGGACCCAGTACTTC.

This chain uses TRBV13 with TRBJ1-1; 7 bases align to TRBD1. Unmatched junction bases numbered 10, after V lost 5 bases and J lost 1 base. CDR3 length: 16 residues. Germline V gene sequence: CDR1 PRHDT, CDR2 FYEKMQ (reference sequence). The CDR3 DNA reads TGTGCCAGCAGCACACGGCCACAGGGGCGGAACACTGAAGCTTTCTTT. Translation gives CASSTRPQGRNTEAFF.

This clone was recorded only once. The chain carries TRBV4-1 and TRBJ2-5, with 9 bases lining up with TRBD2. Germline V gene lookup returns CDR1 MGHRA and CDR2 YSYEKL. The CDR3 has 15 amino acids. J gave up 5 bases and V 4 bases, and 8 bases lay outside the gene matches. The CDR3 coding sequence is TGCGCCAGCAGCCCCACCTTAGCGGGAGAGGAGACCCAGTACTTC. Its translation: CASSPTLAGEETQYF.

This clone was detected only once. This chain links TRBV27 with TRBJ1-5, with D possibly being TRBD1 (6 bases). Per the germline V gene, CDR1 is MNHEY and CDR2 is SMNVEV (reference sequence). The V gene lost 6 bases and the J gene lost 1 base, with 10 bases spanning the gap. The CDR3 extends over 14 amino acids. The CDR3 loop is CASRRQASNQPQHF. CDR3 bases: TGTGCCAGCAGGAGACAGGCAAGCAATCAGCCCCAGCATTTT.

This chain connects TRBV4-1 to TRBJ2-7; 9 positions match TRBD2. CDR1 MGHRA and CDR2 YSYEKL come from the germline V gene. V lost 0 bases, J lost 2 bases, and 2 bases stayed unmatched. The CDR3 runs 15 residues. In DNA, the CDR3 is TGCGCCAGCAGCCAAGAACTAGCGGGCACCTACGAGCAGTACTTC. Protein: CASSQELAGTYEQYF.

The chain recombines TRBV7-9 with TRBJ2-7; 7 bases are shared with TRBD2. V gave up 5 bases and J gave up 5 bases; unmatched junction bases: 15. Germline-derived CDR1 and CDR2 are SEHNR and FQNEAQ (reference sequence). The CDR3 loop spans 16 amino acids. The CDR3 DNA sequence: TGTGCCAGCAGCCCATCGGTTTGGGGAGGGGCCCACGAGCAGTACTTC. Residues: CASSPSVWGGAHEQYF.